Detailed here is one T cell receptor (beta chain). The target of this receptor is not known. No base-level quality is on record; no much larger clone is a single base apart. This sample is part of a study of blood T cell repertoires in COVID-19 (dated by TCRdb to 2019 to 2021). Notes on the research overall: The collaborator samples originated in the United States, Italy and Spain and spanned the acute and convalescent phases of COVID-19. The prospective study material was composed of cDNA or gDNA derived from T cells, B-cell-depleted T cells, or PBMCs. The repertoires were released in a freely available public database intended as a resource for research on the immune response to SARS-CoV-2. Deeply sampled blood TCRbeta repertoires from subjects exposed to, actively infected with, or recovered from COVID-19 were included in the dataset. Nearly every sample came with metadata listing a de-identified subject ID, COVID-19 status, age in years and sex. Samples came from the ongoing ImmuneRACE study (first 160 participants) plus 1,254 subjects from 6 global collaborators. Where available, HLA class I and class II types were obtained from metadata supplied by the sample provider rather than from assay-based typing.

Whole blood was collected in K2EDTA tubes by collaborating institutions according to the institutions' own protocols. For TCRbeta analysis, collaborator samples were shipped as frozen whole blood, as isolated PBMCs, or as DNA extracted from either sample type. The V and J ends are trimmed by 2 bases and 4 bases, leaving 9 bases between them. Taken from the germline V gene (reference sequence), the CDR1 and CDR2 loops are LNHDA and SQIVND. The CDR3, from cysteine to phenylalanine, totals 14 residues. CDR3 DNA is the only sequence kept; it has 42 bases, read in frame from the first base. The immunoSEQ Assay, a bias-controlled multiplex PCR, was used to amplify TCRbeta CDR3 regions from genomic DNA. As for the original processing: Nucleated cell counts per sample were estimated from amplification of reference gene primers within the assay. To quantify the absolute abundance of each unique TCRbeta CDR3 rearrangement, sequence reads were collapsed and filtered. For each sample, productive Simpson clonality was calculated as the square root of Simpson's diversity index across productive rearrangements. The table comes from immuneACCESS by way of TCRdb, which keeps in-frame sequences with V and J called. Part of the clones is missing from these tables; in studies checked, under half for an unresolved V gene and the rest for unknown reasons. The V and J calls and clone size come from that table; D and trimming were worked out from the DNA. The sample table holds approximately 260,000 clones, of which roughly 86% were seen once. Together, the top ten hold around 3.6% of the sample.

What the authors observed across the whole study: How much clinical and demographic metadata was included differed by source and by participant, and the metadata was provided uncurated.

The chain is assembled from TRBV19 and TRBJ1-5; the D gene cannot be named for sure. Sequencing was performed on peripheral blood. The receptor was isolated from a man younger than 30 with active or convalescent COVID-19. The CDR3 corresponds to CASSIPGWNQPQHF. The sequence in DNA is TGTGCCAGTAGTATACCGGGGTGGAATCAGCCCCAGCATTTT.